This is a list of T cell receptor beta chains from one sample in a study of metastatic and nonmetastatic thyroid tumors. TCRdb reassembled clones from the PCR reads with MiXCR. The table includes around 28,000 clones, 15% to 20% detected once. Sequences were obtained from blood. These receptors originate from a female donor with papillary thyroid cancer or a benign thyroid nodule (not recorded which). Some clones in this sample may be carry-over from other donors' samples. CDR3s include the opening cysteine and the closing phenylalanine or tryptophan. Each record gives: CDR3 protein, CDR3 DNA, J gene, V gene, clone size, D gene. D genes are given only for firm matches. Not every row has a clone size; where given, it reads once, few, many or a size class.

cdr3_aa: CSARDWSRSGEQYF
cdr3_nt: TGCAGTGCTAGAGATTGGTCCAGATCAGGCGAGCAGTACTTC
j_call: TRBJ2-7
v_call: TRBV20-1
clone_size: many
d_call: NA

cdr3_aa: CASSKRVHWGGYGYTF
cdr3_nt: TGTGCCAGCAGCAAGCGGGTCCACTGGGGGGGATATGGCTACACCTTC
j_call: TRBJ1-2
v_call: TRBV11-1
clone_size: many
d_call: NA

cdr3_aa: CASTGTDLNTEAFF
cdr3_nt: TGTGCCAGCACTGGGACAGACCTGAACACTGAAGCTTTCTTT
j_call: TRBJ1-1
v_call: TRBV2
clone_size: many
d_call: TRBD1

cdr3_aa: CASSLVEYGEAFF
cdr3_nt: TGTGCCAGCAGCTTAGTAGAGTACGGTGAAGCTTTCTTT
j_call: TRBJ1-1
v_call: TRBV7-2
clone_size: many
d_call: NA

cdr3_aa: CASSPTGGMGGYTF
cdr3_nt: TGTGCCAGCAGTCCTACAGGGGGCATGGGTGGCTACACCTTC
j_call: TRBJ1-2
v_call: TRBV6-1
clone_size: NA
d_call: TRBD1

cdr3_aa: CASSFRSSGNANTGELFF
cdr3_nt: TGTGCCAGCAGCTTTCGATCCAGCGGGAACGCGAACACCGGGGAGCTGTTTTTT
j_call: TRBJ2-2
v_call: TRBV5-6
clone_size: many
d_call: TRBD2

cdr3_aa: CASSPGLAGAQYF
cdr3_nt: TGTGCCAGCAGTCCTGGGCTAGCGGGGGCCCAGTACTTC
j_call: TRBJ2-5
v_call: TRBV6-1
clone_size: medium-sized
d_call: TRBD2

cdr3_aa: CASRGLAGVGDTQYF
cdr3_nt: TGTGCCAGTAGGGGACTAGCGGGAGTAGGGGATACGCAGTATTTT
j_call: TRBJ2-3
v_call: TRBV19
clone_size: NA
d_call: TRBD2

cdr3_aa: CASTLQGAFNTEAFF
cdr3_nt: TGTGCCAGTACTTTACAGGGGGCGTTCAACACTGAGGCTTTCTTT
j_call: TRBJ1-1
v_call: TRBV19
clone_size: few
d_call: TRBD1

cdr3_aa: CRVIRGEEQYF
cdr3_nt: TGCAGAGTCATCCGAGGGGAAGAGCAGTACTTC
j_call: TRBJ2-7
v_call: TRBV20-1
clone_size: NA
d_call: NA

cdr3_aa: CASSLDVRTQPQHF
cdr3_nt: TGCGCCAGCAGCTTGGACGTCAGGACCCAGCCCCAGCATTTT
j_call: TRBJ1-5
v_call: TRBV5-1
clone_size: many
d_call: NA

cdr3_aa: CASSYGRGLSGANVLTF
cdr3_nt: TGTGCCAGCAGTTACGGCCGAGGCCTCTCTGGGGCCAACGTCCTGACTTTC
j_call: TRBJ2-6
v_call: TRBV6-5
clone_size: NA
d_call: NA

cdr3_aa: CASSGDYEQYF
cdr3_nt: TGCGCCAGCAGCGGTGACTACGAGCAGTACTTC
j_call: TRBJ2-7
v_call: TRBV5-1
clone_size: many
d_call: NA

cdr3_aa: CASSFGSYEQFF
cdr3_nt: TGTGCCAGCAGTTTCGGTAGCTATGAGCAGTTCTTC
j_call: TRBJ2-1
v_call: TRBV28
clone_size: medium-sized
d_call: NA

cdr3_aa: CASSSFRAANTDTQYF
cdr3_nt: TGCGCCAGCAGTTCGTTCAGGGCGGCCAACACAGATACGCAGTATTTT
j_call: TRBJ2-3
v_call: TRBV5-1
clone_size: few
d_call: NA

cdr3_aa: CASSFPLNRLAAQETQYF
cdr3_nt: TGTGCCAGCAGCTTCCCCCTGAATCGACTAGCGGCACAAGAGACCCAGTACTTC
j_call: TRBJ2-5
v_call: TRBV7-8
clone_size: NA
d_call: TRBD2

cdr3_aa: CASSKRLAGSSTDTQYF
cdr3_nt: TGTGCCAGCAGTAAGCGACTAGCGGGGTCTAGCACAGATACGCAGTATTTT
j_call: TRBJ2-3
v_call: TRBV6-1
clone_size: medium-sized
d_call: TRBD2

cdr3_aa: CASSAPFSYEQYF
cdr3_nt: TGTGCCAGCAGTGCACCTTTCTCCTACGAGCAGTACTTC
j_call: TRBJ2-7
v_call: TRBV2
clone_size: many
d_call: NA

cdr3_aa: CASSLASTLGTGELFF
cdr3_nt: TGTGCCAGCAGCTTAGCTAGCACCTTGGGCACCGGGGAGCTGTTTTTT
j_call: TRBJ2-2
v_call: TRBV7-2
clone_size: few
d_call: NA

cdr3_aa: CAWTGVSTDTQYF
cdr3_nt: TGTGCCTGGACAGGAGTAAGCACAGATACGCAGTATTTT
j_call: TRBJ2-3
v_call: TRBV30
clone_size: NA
d_call: NA

cdr3_aa: CASSARQGDSPLHF
cdr3_nt: TGTGCCAGCAGCGCACGACAGGGGGATTCACCCCTCCACTTT
j_call: TRBJ1-6
v_call: TRBV11-2
clone_size: NA
d_call: TRBD1

cdr3_aa: CASSLVAESNTGELLF
cdr3_nt: TGTGCCAGCAGCTTAGTAGCGGAGTCAAATACCGGGGAGCTGCTTTTT
j_call: TRBJ2-2
v_call: TRBV11-2
clone_size: NA
d_call: NA

cdr3_aa: CASTIDRNYGYTF
cdr3_nt: TGTGCCAGCACCATAGACAGGAACTATGGCTACACCTTC
j_call: TRBJ1-2
v_call: TRBV6-1
clone_size: NA
d_call: NA

cdr3_aa: CASSLARGTNEQFF
cdr3_nt: TGTGCCAGCAGCTTAGCTAGAGGGACAAATGAGCAGTTCTTC
j_call: TRBJ2-1
v_call: TRBV7-2
clone_size: NA
d_call: NA

cdr3_aa: CASSPGTNYEQYF
cdr3_nt: TGTGCCAGCTCACCAGGGACGAACTACGAGCAGTACTTC
j_call: TRBJ2-7
v_call: TRBV18
clone_size: many
d_call: NA

cdr3_aa: CASSTSGQGAKGYTF
cdr3_nt: TGTGCCAGCAGCACGTCGGGACAGGGGGCGAAAGGCTACACCTTC
j_call: TRBJ1-2
v_call: TRBV7-2
clone_size: NA
d_call: TRBD1

cdr3_aa: CASSPGQGSNQPQHF
cdr3_nt: TGTGCCAGCAGTCCGGGACAGGGCAGCAATCAGCCCCAGCATTTT
j_call: TRBJ1-5
v_call: TRBV27
clone_size: NA
d_call: TRBD1

cdr3_aa: CASSLAGGRGEQYF
cdr3_nt: TGTGCCAGCAGCTTGGCTGGAGGACGGGGCGAGCAGTACTTC
j_call: TRBJ2-7
v_call: TRBV5-4
clone_size: NA
d_call: NA

cdr3_aa: CASSLVDVAKNIQYF
cdr3_nt: TGTGCCAGCAGTTTAGTAGACGTAGCCAAAAACATTCAGTACTTC
j_call: TRBJ2-4
v_call: TRBV28
clone_size: few
d_call: NA

cdr3_aa: CASSWRRFSGNTIYF
cdr3_nt: TGTGCCAGCAGTTGGCGACGGTTCTCTGGAAACACCATATATTTT
j_call: TRBJ1-3
v_call: TRBV12-3/TRBV12-4
clone_size: medium-sized
d_call: NA

cdr3_aa: CASNALAGGPRGEQYF
cdr3_nt: TGTGCCAGCAACGCCTTAGCGGGAGGGCCTAGGGGAGAGCAGTACTTC
j_call: TRBJ2-7
v_call: TRBV6-1
clone_size: NA
d_call: TRBD2

cdr3_aa: CASSTLTVAKNIQYF
cdr3_nt: TGTGCCAGCAGCACTTTAACAGTAGCCAAAAACATTCAGTACTTC
j_call: TRBJ2-4
v_call: TRBV5-6
clone_size: many
d_call: NA

cdr3_aa: CASSLGSTDTQYF
cdr3_nt: TGTGCCAGCAGCTTAGGGAGCACAGATACGCAGTATTTT
j_call: TRBJ2-3
v_call: TRBV7-8
clone_size: many
d_call: NA

cdr3_aa: CASSPVRANSYEQYF
cdr3_nt: TGTGCCAGCTCACCTGTCAGGGCGAACTCCTACGAGCAGTACTTC
j_call: TRBJ2-7
v_call: TRBV18
clone_size: many
d_call: NA

cdr3_aa: CASSLQGASGYGYTF
cdr3_nt: TGTGCCAGCAGTTTACAGGGTGCTTCGGGCTATGGCTACACCTTC
j_call: TRBJ1-2
v_call: TRBV27
clone_size: NA
d_call: NA

cdr3_aa: CASSLTGFGSTGELFF
cdr3_nt: TGTGCCAGCAGCCTGACCGGGTTCGGGAGCACCGGGGAGCTGTTTTTT
j_call: TRBJ2-2
v_call: TRBV9
clone_size: many
d_call: NA

cdr3_aa: CASSSADNEQFF
cdr3_nt: TGTGCCAGCAGCTCGGCGGACAATGAGCAGTTCTTC
j_call: TRBJ2-1
v_call: TRBV28
clone_size: NA
d_call: NA

cdr3_aa: CATRRNREHTGELFF
cdr3_nt: TGTGCCACCAGAAGAAATAGGGAGCACACCGGGGAGCTGTTTTTT
j_call: TRBJ2-2
v_call: TRBV15
clone_size: few
d_call: NA

cdr3_aa: CASSYGTNYEQYF
cdr3_nt: TGTGCCAGCAGCTACGGGACCAATTACGAGCAGTACTTC
j_call: TRBJ2-7
v_call: TRBV12-3/TRBV12-4
clone_size: medium-sized
d_call: NA

cdr3_aa: CASSEGTTRMNEQFF
cdr3_nt: TGCGCCAGCAGTGAAGGGACTACGCGAATGAATGAGCAGTTCTTC
j_call: TRBJ2-1
v_call: TRBV6-4
clone_size: NA
d_call: TRBD2

cdr3_aa: CASSLVGTGANEQYF
cdr3_nt: TGCGCCAGCAGCTTGGTTGGGACAGGGGCCAACGAGCAGTACTTC
j_call: TRBJ2-7
v_call: TRBV5-1
clone_size: many
d_call: TRBD1

cdr3_aa: CASSSSGGRGYTF
cdr3_nt: TGTGCCAGCAGTTCGAGTGGGGGAAGGGGCTACACCTTC
j_call: TRBJ1-2
v_call: TRBV28
clone_size: few
d_call: NA

cdr3_aa: CASSEGSSGGREYF
cdr3_nt: TGTGCCAGCAGTGAAGGGTCGAGCGGGGGGAGGGAGTATTTT
j_call: TRBJ2-3
v_call: TRBV6-1
clone_size: NA
d_call: TRBD2

cdr3_aa: CASSVLGTSGETQYF
cdr3_nt: TGTGCCAGCAGTGTCCTCGGGACTAGCGGAGAGACCCAGTACTTC
j_call: TRBJ2-5
v_call: TRBV6-1
clone_size: few
d_call: TRBD2

cdr3_aa: CASSEARIGGGWEKLFF
cdr3_nt: TGTGCCAGCAGTGAAGCCCGGATAGGGGGGGGGTGGGAAAAACTGTTTTTT
j_call: TRBJ1-4
v_call: TRBV6-1
clone_size: NA
d_call: NA

cdr3_aa: CASSPEFQTSSYEQYF
cdr3_nt: TGTGCCAGCAGTCCCGAATTCCAGACTAGCTCCTACGAGCAGTACTTC
j_call: TRBJ2-7
v_call: TRBV12-3/TRBV12-4
clone_size: medium-sized
d_call: NA

cdr3_aa: CASSLHRNQPQHF
cdr3_nt: TGCGCCAGCAGCTTGCATCGCAATCAGCCCCAGCATTTT
j_call: TRBJ1-5
v_call: TRBV5-1
clone_size: many
d_call: NA